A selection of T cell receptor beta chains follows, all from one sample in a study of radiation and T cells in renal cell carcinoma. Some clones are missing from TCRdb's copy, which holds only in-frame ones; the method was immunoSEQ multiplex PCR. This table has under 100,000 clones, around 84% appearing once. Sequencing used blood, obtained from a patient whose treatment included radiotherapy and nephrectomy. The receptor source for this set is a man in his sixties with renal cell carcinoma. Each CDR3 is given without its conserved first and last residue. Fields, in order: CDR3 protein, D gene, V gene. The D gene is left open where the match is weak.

CDR3aa: AISHSGRRPGETQY
d_gene: TRBD2
v_gene: TRBV10-3

CDR3aa: ASSQGQGVSYEQY
d_gene: TRBD1
v_gene: TRBV4-1

CDR3aa: ASSFRASREWNEQY
d_gene: NA
v_gene: TRBV5-5

CDR3aa: ASSLAGTGNSYEQY
d_gene: TRBD1
v_gene: TRBV5-1

CDR3aa: ASSLAPNLGYT
d_gene: NA
v_gene: TRBV5-6

CDR3aa: ASSPTSGQGPTLTYEQY
d_gene: TRBD1
v_gene: TRBV7-9

CDR3aa: ASIPGTGVNEQF
d_gene: TRBD1
v_gene: TRBV6-1

CDR3aa: AWRRVSYEQY
d_gene: NA
v_gene: TRBV30

CDR3aa: ASSLSGAGTQY
d_gene: NA
v_gene: TRBV28

CDR3aa: ASSLRGSGRAWKNIQY
d_gene: TRBD2
v_gene: TRBV4-2

CDR3aa: ASSLALWQGNNEQF
d_gene: NA
v_gene: TRBV7-8

CDR3aa: ASGLVQGAGYT
d_gene: TRBD1
v_gene: TRBV12-5

CDR3aa: ASSGGTGGVKAYEQY
d_gene: TRBD1
v_gene: TRBV10-2

CDR3aa: ASRKDTQY
d_gene: NA
v_gene: TRBV6-1

CDR3aa: ASSWTGRNSPLH
d_gene: TRBD1
v_gene: TRBV6-5

CDR3aa: ASTPGLAEIGELF
d_gene: TRBD2
v_gene: TRBV10-2

CDR3aa: ASSKRGPGELF
d_gene: TRBD1
v_gene: TRBV10-1

CDR3aa: ASSIAGGRLYTQY
d_gene: TRBD2
v_gene: TRBV19

CDR3aa: ASSEVASGELF
d_gene: NA
v_gene: TRBV19

CDR3aa: ASSPLTTSRISYNEQF
d_gene: TRBD2
v_gene: TRBV7-6

CDR3aa: ASSQTTGLRDTEAF
d_gene: NA
v_gene: TRBV4-3

CDR3aa: ASSLDGRGQARLSEQF
d_gene: TRBD2
v_gene: TRBV11-3

CDR3aa: ASSLQGNGELF
d_gene: TRBD1
v_gene: TRBV19

CDR3aa: ASRGPGEAHYGYT
d_gene: NA
v_gene: TRBV25-1

CDR3aa: ASSFHSYNEQF
d_gene: NA
v_gene: TRBV7-2

CDR3aa: ASSLGTGDQPQH
d_gene: TRBD1
v_gene: TRBV5-4

CDR3aa: ASSRGLQTNEKLF
d_gene: NA
v_gene: TRBV2

CDR3aa: ASSVSDSYEQY
d_gene: NA
v_gene: TRBV6-5

CDR3aa: ATSRSSGYTNTEAF
d_gene: NA
v_gene: TRBV15

CDR3aa: ASSLTGFNNSPLH
d_gene: NA
v_gene: TRBV5-1

CDR3aa: ASSPGQGNEKLF
d_gene: TRBD1
v_gene: TRBV5-1

CDR3aa: AWSVGGQETQY
d_gene: NA
v_gene: TRBV30

CDR3aa: ASSPGQGFYNEQF
d_gene: TRBD1
v_gene: TRBV19

CDR3aa: ASTMGQGGNQPQH
d_gene: TRBD1
v_gene: TRBV19

CDR3aa: ASSPKGEANTGELF
d_gene: NA
v_gene: TRBV23-1

CDR3aa: ASSVGETEAF
d_gene: NA
v_gene: TRBV9

CDR3aa: ASSPLGRRSSYEQY
d_gene: NA
v_gene: TRBV11-2